This entry lists 25 T cell receptor beta chains sequenced from one sample in a study of cytomegalovirus exposure and HLA in healthy donors. PCR was performed using 60 Vbeta and 13 Jbeta primers. The assay was immunoSEQ multiplex PCR, and TCRdb's table has in-frame clones only and misses some. The repertoire holds 200,000 to 250,000 clones, with around 81% as singletons. Material: PBMCs. The origin of the receptors is a woman between 55 and 75 years old in good health and CMV-seropositive.

The DNA of the CDR3 is TGTGCCAGCAGCTTAGTGGTAGGGGGGGACATTCAGTACTTC. It codes for CASSLVVGGDIQYF. The V call is TRBV11-2, the J call TRBJ2-4, with D perhaps TRBD2 (7 bases). The length of the CDR3 is 14 residues. Trimming removed 1 base from V and 8 bases from J, with 12 bases in between. Looked up from germline, CDR1 is SGHAT and CDR2 is FQNNGV.

The CDR3 loop reads CARSRPPGTGVSGELFF. The CDR3 DNA is TGCGCCAGAAGCCGACCCCCCGGGACAGGGGTTTCCGGGGAGCTGTTTTTT. The V gene is TRBV5-1, the J gene TRBJ2-2; 10 bases align to TRBD1. Germline V gene data show CDR1 as SGHRS and CDR2 as YFSETQ. V dropped 8 bases and J dropped 6; count of bases not matched to a gene: 16. The CDR3 totals 17 residues.

The chain joins TRBV5-1 to TRBJ2-5, with D possibly being TRBD2 (6 bases). This CDR3 region has 16 residues. Trimming took off 0 bases at V and 1 base at J, with 13 bases between the two ends. CDR1 SGHRS and CDR2 YFSETQ come from the germline V gene. The CDR3 bases are TGCGCCAGCAGCTTGGCTCTAGCGCAAGGCCAAGAGACCCAGTACTTC. Translated, it gives CASSLALAQGQETQYF.

The chain has TRBV4-1 and TRBJ1-2; D gene ambiguous. The CDR3 is 13 residues long. With 7 bases removed from V and 8 bases from J, the gap between germline ends came to 17 bases. Germline-derived CDR1 and CDR2 are MGHRA and YSYEKL. CDR3 sequence: CASTVAGLGGYTF. The CDR3 DNA reads TGCGCCAGCACGGTGGCAGGCTTGGGCGGCTACACCTTC.

The CDR3 protein is CASSLQDRGKQFF. CDR3 coding DNA: TGTGCCAGCAGCTTACAGGACAGGGGAAAGCAGTTCTTC. The J gene is TRBJ2-1, the V gene TRBV7-3; the match to TRBD1 covers 9 bases. Germline V gene lookup returns CDR1 SGHTA and CDR2 FQGTGA. With 2 bases clipped from V and 11 bases from J, the junction kept 4 bases outside the gene matches. The CDR3 has 13 amino acids.

The V gene is TRBV9, the J gene TRBJ2-2, with TRBD1 as a possible D gene (5 bases). This CDR3 has 12 amino acids. Germline lookup yields CDR1 SGDLS and CDR2 YYNGEE. V shed 7 bases and J shed 7 bases, with 11 bases lying between them. CDR3 region: CASGHWVGELFF. DNA for the CDR3: TGTGCCAGCGGACACTGGGTCGGGGAGCTGTTTTTT. The variable domain in full, completed from reference TRBV9 and TRBJ2-2, reads DSGVTQTPKHLITATGQRVTLRCSPRSGDLSVYWYQQSLDQGLQFLIQYYNGEERAKGNILERFSAQQFPDLHSELNLSSLELGDSALYFCASGHWVGELFFGEGSRLTVL.

The chain combines TRBV6-6 with TRBJ2-3; a possible D gene is TRBD2 (5 bases). This CDR3 comprises 14 residues. Trimming removed 6 bases from V and 1 base from J, with 11 bases in between. Germline V gene lookup returns CDR1 MNHNY and CDR2 SVGAGI (reference sequence). The CDR3 DNA is TGTGCCAGCAGGGCGGGCCCCCGCACAGATACGCAGTATTTT. Amino acid sequence: CASRAGPRTDTQYF.

This clone showed up just once. The chain recombines TRBV6-1 with TRBJ2-2; no definite D call. V was trimmed by 6 bases and J by 4 bases, leaving 9 bases between them. Germline CDR1 is MNHNS and CDR2 is SASEGT. The CDR3 extends over 13 amino acids. CDR3 nucleotides: TGTGCCAGCAGGTCCCTAGGCACCGGGGAGCTGTTTTTT. This gives the protein CASRSLGTGELFF.

The CDR3 region is CASSLTGASGYEQYF. The CDR3 bases are TGTGCCAGCAGCTTAACCGGGGCTAGCGGCTACGAGCAGTACTTC. This chain joins TRBV5-6 and TRBJ2-7, with 7 bases that match TRBD2. The V gene end was trimmed by 2 bases and the J gene end by 3 bases; junction bases not matched to a gene: 8. The CDR3 totals 15 residues. Germline V gene lookup returns CDR1 SGHDT and CDR2 YYEEEE.

About this clone itself: The same CDR3 can be traced to other DNA sequences in this sample. The rearrangement uses TRBV7-9 and TRBJ2-7; D might be TRBD2 (5 bases). V dropped 6 bases and J dropped 5 bases, with 17 bases sitting between them. The CDR3 contains 14 residues. CDR1 is SEHNR and CDR2 is FQNEAQ in the germline V gene (reference sequence). CDR3 coding DNA: TGTGCCAGCAGATACCAAAGCGGCGCGGACGAGCAGTACTTC. Its protein product is CASRYQSGADEQYF.

This chain joins TRBV29-1 and TRBJ2-3; D may be TRBD2 (6 bases). The CDR3 length is 13 residues. Looked up from germline, CDR1 is SQVTM and CDR2 is ANQGSEA. V lost 4 bases and J 2 bases, leaving 10 bases between the germline ends. This chain's CDR3 is CSVGLVYTDTQYF. CDR3 sequence (DNA): TGCAGCGTTGGACTAGTTTACACAGATACGCAGTATTTT.

CDR3 in DNA: TGCGCCAGCAGCTTAGGAACCGGGGTCACCGTTGGCTACACCTTC. Translated: CASSLGTGVTVGYTF. This chain links TRBV5-1 with TRBJ1-2; no firm D call. The V end was cut by 2 bases, the J end by 7 bases, with 18 bases between. The CDR3 spans 15 residues. The germline V gene has CDR1 SGHRS and CDR2 YFSETQ.

The rearrangement links TRBV6-5 to TRBJ1-2; D remains unclear. With 0 bases removed from V and 4 bases from J, the gap between germline ends came to 9 bases. The CDR3 spans 14 residues. From germline, CDR1 is MNHEY and CDR2 SVGAGI. The DNA for the CDR3 is TGTGCCAGCAGTTACTCGGCGGAGGCCTATGGCTACACCTTC. Amino acid sequence: CASSYSAEAYGYTF.

The chain links TRBV19 to TRBJ2-7, with 7 nucleotides matching TRBD1. This CDR3 is built from 15 residues. Germline loops: CDR1 LNHDA, CDR2 SQIVND (reference sequence). Trimming removed 5 bases from V and 4 bases from J; junction bases left unmatched: 11. CDR3 residues: CASSLPPPGQYEQYF. The DNA of the CDR3 is TGTGCCAGTAGTCTCCCTCCTCCGGGACAGTACGAGCAGTACTTC. The full variable domain, rest sourced from reference TRBV19 and TRBJ2-7, is DGGITQSPKYLFRKEGQNVTLSCEQNLNHDAMYWYRQDPGQGLRLIYYSQIVNDFQKGDIAEGYSVSREKKESFPLTVTSAQKNPTAFYLCASSLPPPGQYEQYFGPGTRLTVT.

V usage is TRBV5-1 and J usage is TRBJ1-1; D gene uncertain. The CDR3 runs to 13 residues. With 5 bases removed from V and 1 base from J, the gap between germline ends came to 9 bases. Germline loops: CDR1 SGHRS, CDR2 YFSETQ. CDR3 sequence (DNA): TGCGCCAGCAGTGGAGTGGGGAACACTGAAGCTTTCTTT. Its translation: CASSGVGNTEAFF. The full variable domain, in which reference TRBV5-1 and TRBJ1-1 provide the parts outside the CDR3, is KAGVTQTPRYLIKTRGQQVTLSCSPISGHRSVSWYQQTPGQGLQFLFEYFSETQRNKGNFPGRFSGRQFSNSRSEMNVSTLELGDSALYLCASSGVGNTEAFFGQGTRLTVV.

The rearrangement links TRBV5-1 to TRBJ2-2; D is perhaps TRBD2 (6 bases). The length of the CDR3 is 15 residues. Germline V CDR1 and CDR2: SGHRS, YFSETQ. With 0 bases removed from V and 3 bases from J, the gap between germline ends came to 9 bases. The CDR3 region is CASSLGSGDTGELFF. The CDR3 DNA sequence: TGCGCCAGCAGCTTGGGGTCGGGAGACACCGGGGAGCTGTTTTTT.

This chain uses TRBV7-9 with TRBJ1-4; no definite D call. The germline CDR1 and CDR2 sequences are SEHNR and FQNEAQ (reference sequence). The CDR3 contains 14 residues. V was pared by 5 bases and J by 7 bases, with 14 bases between. CDR3 sequence (DNA): TGTGCCAGCAGCCCTTTCCTTCGAGCTGAAAAACTGTTTTTT. Protein: CASSPFLRAEKLFF.

With respect to this clone: Sequence at one end of the junction differs from germline and may be a read error. This sequence joins TRBV5-1 and TRBJ2-7; the D gene is possibly TRBD1 (6 bases). The CDR3 totals 19 residues. Germline CDR1 reads SGHRS; CDR2 reads YFSETQ. CDR3 protein: CASSLEPRKTGIIAYGQYF. As DNA, the CDR3 is TGCGCCAGCAGCCTGGAACCGAGAAAGACAGGAATCATCGCCTACGGGCAGTACTTC.

The chain couples TRBV5-4 to TRBJ1-1; a weak D match, TRBD1 (6 bases). Germline-derived CDR1 and CDR2 are SGHNT and YYREEE (reference sequence). Trimming took off 7 bases at V and 3 bases at J, with 25 bases between the two ends. The CDR3 consists of 17 residues. CDR3 in amino acids: CASQAAERGRVYTEAFF. The CDR3 DNA is TGTGCCAGCCAAGCTGCCGAGCGGGGGCGTGTATACACTGAAGCTTTCTTT.

This sequence joins TRBV7-9 and TRBJ2-1, with 8 bases fitting TRBD2. V shed 6 bases and J 1 base; nucleotides not matched to a gene: 11. CDR1 and CDR2 from the germline V gene are SEHNR and FQNEAQ (reference sequence). The CDR3 extends over 17 amino acids. The CDR3 is CASRSTSGSASYNEQFF. DNA of the CDR3: TGTGCCAGCAGGAGTACAAGCGGGAGCGCGTCCTACAATGAGCAGTTCTTC. The full variable domain, with the rest looked up from reference TRBV7-9 and TRBJ2-1, is DTGVSQNPRHKITKRGQNVTFRCDPISEHNRLYWYRQTLGQGPEFLTYFQNEAQLEKSRLLSDRFSAERPKGSFSTLEIQRTEQGDSAMYLCASRSTSGSASYNEQFFGPGTRLTVL.

A remark on this clone: Other DNA sequences in this specimen translate into the identical CDR3. This rearrangement joins TRBV5-1 to TRBJ2-5; perhaps TRBD2 as D (6 bases). V was pared by 0 bases and J by 5 bases, with 8 bases between. Germline lookup yields CDR1 SGHRS and CDR2 YFSETQ. The CDR3 loop spans 13 amino acids. Here the CDR3 reads CASSLGGGETQYF. CDR3 bases: TGCGCCAGCAGCTTGGGAGGAGGGGAGACCCAGTACTTC.

J is TRBJ1-1 and V is TRBV19; D gene unclear. CDR3 length equals 14 residues. V was pared by 1 base and J by 3 bases, with 9 bases between. Germline-derived CDR1 and CDR2 are LNHDA and SQIVND (reference sequence). The CDR3 spells CASSIGGTYTEAFF. CDR3 nucleotides: TGTGCCAGTAGTATAGGCGGCACCTACACTGAAGCTTTCTTT.

This clone appeared a few times. The chain has TRBV28 and TRBJ1-5; D is possibly TRBD1 (5 bases). The CDR3 length is 12 residues. In germline, CDR1 is MDHEN, CDR2 SYDVKM. V was pared by 4 bases and J by 7 bases, with 8 bases between. CDR3 region: CASSSRQQPQHF. CDR3 bases: TGTGCCAGCAGTTCCCGACAGCAGCCCCAGCATTTT.

The V and J genes are TRBV19 and TRBJ1-1; 12 nucleotides align to TRBD1. The V gene's germline CDR1 is LNHDA and CDR2 SQIVND (reference sequence). The CDR3 is made up of 17 amino acids. The trim removed 4 bases at V and 5 bases at J, leaving 11 bases unmatched. The CDR3 reads CASSTSPGQGASTEAFF. CDR3 bases: TGTGCCAGTAGTACTTCCCCGGGACAGGGGGCGAGTACTGAAGCTTTCTTT.

V and J are TRBV18 and TRBJ2-5; 8 positions agree with TRBD1. Per the germline V gene, CDR1 is KGHSH and CDR2 is LQKENI. V shed 2 bases and J 9 bases; nucleotides not matched to a gene: 8. CDR3 length: 14 residues. The CDR3 nucleotides are TGTGCCAGCTCACCAGCCGGGACAGGAGCTGCCCAGTACTTC. Translating gives CASSPAGTGAAQYF.